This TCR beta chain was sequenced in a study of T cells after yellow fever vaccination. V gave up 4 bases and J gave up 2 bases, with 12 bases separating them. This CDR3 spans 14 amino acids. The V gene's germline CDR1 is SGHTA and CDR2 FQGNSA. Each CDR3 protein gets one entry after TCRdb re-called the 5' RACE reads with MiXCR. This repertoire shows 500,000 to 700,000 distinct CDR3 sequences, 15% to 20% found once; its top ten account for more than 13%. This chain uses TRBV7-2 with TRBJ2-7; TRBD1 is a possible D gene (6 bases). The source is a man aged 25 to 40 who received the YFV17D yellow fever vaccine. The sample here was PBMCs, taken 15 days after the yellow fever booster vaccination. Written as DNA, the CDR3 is TGTGCCAGCAGCTCCAGTTGGGGGCCCTACGAGCAGTACTTC. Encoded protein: CASSSSWGPYEQYF.